This entry describes one TCR beta chain. Its antigen remains unidentified. This CDR3 contains 15 residues. Trimming took 1 base from V and 0 from J, leaving 7 bases between them. Authors' data handling: ImmunoSEQ output held junction-only sequences without quality scores, so filtering differed. Only in-frame clones appear in the TCRdb table, and some are missing; sequencing was by immunoSEQ multiplex PCR. V, J and clone size were drawn from that table, and D and trimming were deduced from the DNA. The profile shows more than 1 million clones, around 82% of them singletons. This entry comes from a study of shared clonotypes between healthy human individuals. Study-wide results and limits: Larger richness was generally estimated for naive than memory subsets. The study found lower generation probabilities in non-shared clonotypes than in those shared by all four donors.

Donors were Caucasian adults residing in Nashville, Tennessee, USA. This TCR derives from a man aged 18 to 29 in good health. Some clones in this sample may be carry-over from other donors' samples. The chain joins TRBV23-1 to TRBJ2-1, with D perhaps being TRBD1 or TRBD2 (5 bases each). TRBV23-1 is flagged as an ORF with uncertain function. What was sequenced was memory CD4+ T cells from PBMCs. The subset: CD45RA-negative fraction. The CDR3 region has the DNA TGCGCCAGCAGTCAATTGGGGGTCTCCTACAATGAGCAGTTCTTC. This encodes CASSQLGVSYNEQFF.